Listed here are 27 T cell receptor beta chains from one sample, sequenced in a study of early stage breast cancer tumors. This table comes from immunoSEQ multiplex PCR, and its TCRdb copy is limited to in-frame clones, with some not included. The top ten clones hold roughly 13% of a sample with roughly 6,500 clones, more than 60% of them seen once. The sequenced material came from normal breast tissue next to the tumor. The receptors stem from a person aged 50 to 59 with breast cancer.

V and J are TRBV4-2 and TRBJ2-6; perhaps TRBD2 as D (6 bases). CDR1 and CDR2 from the germline V gene are LGHNA and YNFKEQ. Trimming shortened V by 0 bases and J by 2 bases, and 11 bases separated the two germline ends. This CDR3 region has 17 residues. The CDR3 region has the DNA TGTGCCAGCAGCCAAGAGCCGGGGGTCGCTGGGGCCAACGTCCTGACTTTC. Translation: CASSQEPGVAGANVLTF.

With regard to this clone: One junction end disagrees with the germline gene, perhaps due to a read error. The chain employs TRBV7-7 and TRBJ2-5; 8 bases are shared with TRBD2. Germline CDR1 is SSHAT and CDR2 is FNYEAQ (reference sequence). CDR3 size: 16 residues. CDR3 residues: CASSLGGAWGQETQYF. In DNA, the CDR3 is TGTGCTAGCAGCCTCGGGGGGGCTTGGGGCCAAGAGACCCAGTACTTC.

As to this clone: The same CDR3 is also encoded by other DNA sequences in this sample. This chain joins TRBV5-1 and TRBJ1-4, with D perhaps matching TRBD1 (5 bases). Germline-derived CDR1 and CDR2 are SGHRS and YFSETQ. Trimming stripped 5 bases from V and 0 bases from J, with 11 bases between. The CDR3 extends over 15 amino acids. As DNA, the CDR3 is TGCGCCAGCAGAGAGACAGTGGCAACTAATGAAAAACTGTTTTTT. Translated: CASRETVATNEKLFF.

The genes are TRBV5-8 and TRBJ2-7; 7 bases align to TRBD1. CDR1 SGHTS and CDR2 YDEGEE come from the germline V gene. V lost 0 bases and J lost 0; bases outside the gene matches: 0. The CDR3 extends over 14 amino acids. CDR3: CASSLGDSSYEQYF. CDR3 in DNA: TGTGCCAGCAGCTTGGGGGACAGCTCCTACGAGCAGTACTTC.

In this sample, this clone turned up a few times. This rearrangement joins TRBV6-5 to TRBJ1-1; the match to TRBD1 covers 7 bases. Germline CDR1 and CDR2: MNHEY and SVGAGI. The length of the CDR3 is 13 residues. The trim removed 0 bases at V and 12 bases at J, leaving 7 bases unmatched. CDR3 sequence: CASSYSGQSITFF. For the CDR3, the DNA is TGTGCCAGCAGTTACTCGGGACAGTCAATAACTTTCTTT.

This clone was detected only a few times. The chain has TRBV18 and TRBJ2-1; 8 nucleotides agree with TRBD1. Germline V CDR1 and CDR2: KGHSH, LQKENI. CDR3 length: 16 amino acids. Trimming removed 2 bases from V and 7 bases from J; junction bases left unmatched: 10. The CDR3 DNA is TGTGCCAGCTCACCATCGAATCAGGGGGCGAGGAATGAGCAGTTCTTC. This translates into CASSPSNQGARNEQFF.

CDR3: CASYHRANEQFF. The CDR3 DNA reads as TGTGCCAGCTACCACCGGGCGAATGAGCAGTTCTTC. This sequence joins TRBV7-8 and TRBJ2-1; D is uncertain. CDR3 size: 12 residues. Per germline, CDR1 SGHVS and CDR2 FQNEAQ. The V end was cut by 8 bases, the J end by 7 bases, with 12 bases between.

The V gene is TRBV18, the J gene TRBJ1-4; D call uncertain. The CDR3 totals 13 residues. Deletions cut 1 base from V and 7 bases from J, with 7 bases between. Germline CDR1 KGHSH, CDR2 LQKENI. The CDR3 DNA reads TGTGCCAGCTCACCACAGGGAGCTGAAAAACTGTTTTTT. It is translated as CASSPQGAEKLFF.

The chain employs TRBV6-1 and TRBJ2-7; D remains ambiguous. Trimming took 2 bases from V and 2 from J, leaving 10 bases between them. This CDR3 is built from 14 residues. The germline V gene encodes CDR1 MNHNS and CDR2 SASEGT. The CDR3 protein is CASSEFGPPYEQYF. In nucleotides, the CDR3 is TGTGCCAGCAGTGAATTTGGTCCTCCCTACGAGCAGTACTTC.

V is TRBV9 and J is TRBJ2-1, with 10 bases identical to TRBD2. The CDR3 runs to 16 residues. The germline CDR1 and CDR2 sequences are SGDLS and YYNGEE. Unmatched junction bases numbered 7, after V lost 3 bases and J lost 4 bases. The CDR3 nucleotides read TGTGCCAGCAGCGCCCGGACTAGCGGACCTTACAATGAGCAGTTCTTC. Its protein is CASSARTSGPYNEQFF.

The V and J genes are TRBV20-1 and TRBJ2-1, with unresolved D. V dropped 3 bases and J dropped 7 bases, with 7 bases sitting between them. The CDR3 sequence is 11 residues long. CDR1 is DFQATT and CDR2 is SNEGSKA in the germline V gene (reference sequence). CDR3 amino acids: CSASQWNEQFF. CDR3 nucleotides: TGCAGTGCTAGCCAGTGGAATGAGCAGTTCTTC.

The V and J genes are TRBV5-1 and TRBJ1-4; 9 nucleotides align to TRBD1. V shed 5 bases and J 2 bases; nucleotides not matched to a gene: 10. The CDR3 has 17 amino acids. Germline V gene sequence: CDR1 SGHRS, CDR2 YFSETQ. CDR3 DNA sequence: TGCGCCAGCAGACCGGGACAGGGAATTGCCACTAATGAAAAACTGTTTTTT. Translated: CASRPGQGIATNEKLFF.

The chain uses TRBV4-3 and TRBJ1-4; TRBD1 matches at 11 bases. The CDR3 consists of 20 residues. J lost 2 bases, V lost 0 bases, and 11 bases had no gene match. The germline V gene has CDR1 LGHNA and CDR2 YSLEER. CDR3 DNA sequence: TGCGCCAGCAGCCAAGAAAGGCGGACAGGGGGCCGTGGGACTAATGAAAAACTGTTTTTT. It translates to CASSQERRTGGRGTNEKLFF.

The genes are TRBV5-1 and TRBJ2-5; D is uncertain. This CDR3 comprises 16 residues. With 0 bases removed from V and 3 bases from J, the gap between germline ends came to 15 bases. Germline CDR1 and CDR2: SGHRS and YFSETQ. DNA of the CDR3: TGCGCCAGCAGCTTGGCCCGCGGCGGTGGGGAAGAGACCCAGTACTTC. This gives the protein CASSLARGGGEETQYF. The entire variable domain, with the rest obtained from reference TRBV5-1 and TRBJ2-5, is as follows: KAGVTQTPRYLIKTRGQQVTLSCSPISGHRSVSWYQQTPGQGLQFLFEYFSETQRNKGNFPGRFSGRQFSNSRSEMNVSTLELGDSALYLCASSLARGGGEETQYFGPGTRLLVL.

V usage is TRBV2 and J usage is TRBJ2-3; possible D gene TRBD2, 5 bases. Trimming stripped 5 bases from V and 0 bases from J, with 15 bases between. This CDR3 is 16 amino acids long. Germline V gene sequence: CDR1 SNHLY, CDR2 FYNNEI. The CDR3 DNA reads TGTGCCAGCAGTCGGGGAAGCGGTCCTAGCACAGATACGCAGTATTTT. Translating gives CASSRGSGPSTDTQYF.

This clone was recorded a few times. The rearrangement uses TRBV7-9 and TRBJ2-2; TRBD1 might be the D (5 bases). Trimming pared 6 bases from V and 5 bases from J, leaving 13 bases between. CDR1 and CDR2 (germline): SEHNR, FQNEAQ (reference sequence). The CDR3 is made up of 14 amino acids. CDR3 sequence: CASRSQGETGELFF. The CDR3, as DNA: TGTGCCAGCAGGTCTCAGGGTGAAACCGGGGAGCTGTTTTTT.

The CDR3 is CASSRDRDYTDTQYF. CDR3 nucleotide sequence: TGTGCCAGCAGCCGAGATCGGGACTACACAGATACGCAGTATTTT. The chain has TRBV7-2 and TRBJ2-3, with 7 bases that match TRBD2. Germline trimming cut 5 bases from V and 2 bases from J; bases unmatched to any gene: 7. CDR3 length: 15 amino acids. Germline CDR1 SGHTA, CDR2 FQGNSA.

The J gene is TRBJ2-7, the V gene TRBV7-2; D unresolved. The length of the CDR3 is 13 residues. V dropped 3 bases and J dropped 3 bases, with 9 bases sitting between them. Per the germline V gene, CDR1 is SGHTA and CDR2 is FQGNSA. The CDR3 sequence is CASSLSQGYEQYF. CDR3 bases: TGTGCCAGCAGCTTGTCCCAAGGCTACGAGCAGTACTTC.

This chain connects TRBV7-3 to TRBJ2-3; D gene ambiguous. This CDR3 comprises 14 residues. Deletions cut 0 bases from V and 3 bases from J, with 7 bases between. Germline-derived CDR1 and CDR2 are SGHTA and FQGTGA. The CDR3 reads CASSLTRGTDTQYF. The CDR3 bases are TGTGCCAGCAGCTTAACCCGTGGGACAGATACGCAGTATTTT.

Turning to this clone: It is likely a read error, because the conserved phenylalanine at the end of the CDR3 is missing. The chain combines TRBV2 with TRBJ1-2; a possible D gene is TRBD1 (5 bases). This CDR3 comprises 16 residues. Looked up from germline, CDR1 is SNHLY and CDR2 is FYNNEI. Trimming left V 8 bases short and J 0 bases short, with 19 bases between. CDR3 DNA: TGTGCCAGCCGGCTCCGTCAGGGTGGGGCTAACTATGGCTACACCCTC. Translating it yields CASRLRQGGANYGYTL.

CDR3 nucleotides: TGTGCTAGTGGTTTGGTACAAGGCTGGGGGAACTATGGCTACACCTTC. As protein: CASGLVQGWGNYGYTF. This chain connects TRBV12-5 to TRBJ1-2; D is perhaps TRBD1 (5 bases). The CDR3 extends over 16 amino acids. V lost 0 bases and J 2 bases, leaving 13 bases between the germline ends. CDR1 is LGHNT and CDR2 is FRNRAP in the germline V gene.

This clone appeared a single time. V is TRBV19 and J is TRBJ2-7, with 8 bases identical to TRBD2. CDR1 and CDR2 (germline): LNHDA, SQIVND (reference sequence). With V trimmed by 3 bases and J by 7 bases, 5 bases remained unmatched. The CDR3 covers 13 residues. DNA for the CDR3: TGTGCCAGTAGTATGAAGGGACTAGATGAGCAGTACTTC. Translated, it gives CASSMKGLDEQYF. Full variable domain (rest looked up from reference TRBV19 and TRBJ2-7): DGGITQSPKYLFRKEGQNVTLSCEQNLNHDAMYWYRQDPGQGLRLIYYSQIVNDFQKGDIAEGYSVSREKKESFPLTVTSAQKNPTAFYLCASSMKGLDEQYFGPGTRLTVT.

The chain has TRBV5-1 and TRBJ2-3; TRBD1 is a possible D gene (6 bases). The CDR3 has 16 amino acids. Germline CDR1 SGHRS, CDR2 YFSETQ. V was shortened by 4 bases and J by 0 bases, with 15 bases between the two germline ends. The DNA of the CDR3 is TGCGCCAGCAGCGAGGAAAGGACAGCTAGCACAGATACGCAGTATTTT. It specifies CASSEERTASTDTQYF.

The chain links TRBV9 to TRBJ1-1; tentatively, D is TRBD1 (5 bases). The CDR3 spans 18 residues. Trimming cost V 0 bases and J 1 base, with 19 bases left between them. The germline V gene encodes CDR1 SGDLS and CDR2 YYNGEE. The CDR3 protein is CASSVDPLRGSGNTEAFF. The DNA of the CDR3 is TGTGCCAGCAGCGTAGACCCTCTTAGGGGCTCGGGGAACACTGAAGCTTTCTTT.

This clone has a single count. The chain uses TRBV5-4 and TRBJ1-1, with D tentatively TRBD1 (5 bases). Germline V lookup: CDR1 SGHNT, CDR2 YYREEE (reference sequence). The germline V and J ends were trimmed by 4 bases and 0 bases, with 10 bases remaining between them. The CDR3 has 14 amino acids. DNA for the CDR3: TGTGCCAGCAGCCCCCGACAGATGAACACTGAAGCTTTCTTT. Its translation: CASSPRQMNTEAFF.

The chain carries TRBV7-8 and TRBJ2-3; possibly TRBD2 for D (6 bases). V was shortened by 1 base and J by 6 bases, with 14 bases between the two germline ends. CDR1 is SGHVS, CDR2 FQNEAQ, per germline. The CDR3 is 15 amino acids. CDR3 DNA: TGTGCCAGCAGCTTAGAAGGGACTTCACTTGATACGCAGTATTTT. Amino acid sequence: CASSLEGTSLDTQYF. Together with reference TRBV7-8 and TRBJ2-3, the CDR3 gives the full variable domain: GAGVSQSPRYKVAKRGQDVALRCDPISGHVSLFWYQQALGQGPEFLTYFQNEAQLDKSGLPSDRFFAERPEGSVSTLKIQRTQQEDSAVYLCASSLEGTSLDTQYFGPGTRLTVL.

This clone was counted only a few times. The rearrangement uses TRBV2 and TRBJ2-2; tentatively, D is TRBD2 (6 bases). The CDR3 has 15 amino acids. Trimming cost V 3 bases and J 6 bases, with 14 bases left between them. Per the germline V gene, CDR1 is SNHLY and CDR2 is FYNNEI. CDR3 nucleotides: TGTGCCAGCAGTGAGGTGGGCGGGACCCCCGGGGAGCTGTTTTTT. As protein: CASSEVGGTPGELFF.